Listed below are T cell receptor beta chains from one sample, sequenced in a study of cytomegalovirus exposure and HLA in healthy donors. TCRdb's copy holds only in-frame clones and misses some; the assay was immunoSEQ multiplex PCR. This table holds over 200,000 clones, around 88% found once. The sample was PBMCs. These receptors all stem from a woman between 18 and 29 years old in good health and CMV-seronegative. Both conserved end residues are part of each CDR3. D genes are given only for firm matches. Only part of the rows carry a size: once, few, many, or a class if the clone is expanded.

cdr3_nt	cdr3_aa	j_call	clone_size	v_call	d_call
TGCAGCGTTCTTGGACTACCCGAACTCCCCTCCTACAATGAGCAGTTCTTC	CSVLGLPELPSYNEQFF	TRBJ2-1	-	TRBV29-1	-
TGTGCCACTTCGGGACAGGGGAATACGGGGGAGCTGTTTTTT	CATSGQGNTGELFF	TRBJ2-2	-	TRBV7-2	TRBD1
TGTGCCAGCAGCCCTATAAGCGGGACTCCCCACTACGAGCAGTACTTC	CASSPISGTPHYEQYF	TRBJ2-7	-	TRBV5-4	TRBD2
TGTGCCAGCAGTTTATGGGACAGGGGAAAGCCCCAGCATTTT	CASSLWDRGKPQHF	TRBJ1-5	-	TRBV28	TRBD1
TGCGCCAGCAGCTTGGGTTCTAGCGGGTTCGATGAGCAGTTCTTC	CASSLGSSGFDEQFF	TRBJ2-1	-	TRBV5-1	TRBD2
TGCGCCAGCAGCTTGGCGGACAGGCAAGATAATCAGCCCCAGCATTTT	CASSLADRQDNQPQHF	TRBJ1-5	-	TRBV5-1	TRBD1
TGTGCCAGCAGCAACGCCCGCGGACAGAACTCCTACGAGCAGTACTTC	CASSNARGQNSYEQYF	TRBJ2-7	-	TRBV27	-
TGTGCCAGCAGTTTATTCCCGAGGGGGATAGGGGCCTACAATGAGCAGTTCTTC	CASSLFPRGIGAYNEQFF	TRBJ2-1	-	TRBV28	-
TGTGCCAGCAGCCAAAGACAGGGGCCCCGGAACACTGAAGCTTTCTTT	CASSQRQGPRNTEAFF	TRBJ1-1	-	TRBV4-2	TRBD1
TGTGCCAGCCGTGGACAGGGGGCGCGGGGGGGACCCTACGAGCAGTACTTC	CASRGQGARGGPYEQYF	TRBJ2-7	once	TRBV2	TRBD1
TGCGCCAGCAGCCAAGTTTCGGGGGCCGGGGAGCTGTTTTTT	CASSQVSGAGELFF	TRBJ2-2	-	TRBV4-1	-
TGTGCCACCAGCAGCGGGACAGGGGGTTACAATGAGCAGTTCTTC	CATSSGTGGYNEQFF	TRBJ2-1	-	TRBV15	TRBD1
TGCAGCGGACGAGAGGCCGCAGATACGCAGTATTTT	CSGREAADTQYF	TRBJ2-3	-	TRBV29-1	-
TGTGCCAGCAGCTTAACCGTGGACACTTATGGCTACACCTTC	CASSLTVDTYGYTF	TRBJ1-2	few	TRBV7-9	-
TGTGCCAGCAGCCTCGACAGGGGAGAGGAAAAACTGTTTTTT	CASSLDRGEEKLFF	TRBJ1-4	-	TRBV7-6	TRBD1
TGTGCCAGCAGCCAAGAATTGGGAGCCTCGTTTGTGAATGAGCAGTTCTTC	CASSQELGASFVNEQFF	TRBJ2-1	-	TRBV4-2	-
TGCGCCAGCAGCCAAGAGATGGCGGCGGGAGGGTACAATGAGCAGTTCTTC	CASSQEMAAGGYNEQFF	TRBJ2-1	-	TRBV4-3	TRBD2
TGTGCTTCATCCTACGGTCCCTACGAGCAGTACTTC	CASSYGPYEQYF	TRBJ2-7	-	TRBV2	-
TGTGCCAGCAGCCTCCGGGGGGGCACAGATACGCAGTATTTT	CASSLRGGTDTQYF	TRBJ2-3	-	TRBV11-3	TRBD2
TGTGCCTGGAGTTGGCAGGGGAACACTGAAGCTTTCTTT	CAWSWQGNTEAFF	TRBJ1-1	few	TRBV30	-